One and the same sample provided the 18 T cell receptor beta chains below, sequenced in a study of control samples from healthy donors and cancer patients. Assay: immunoSEQ multiplex PCR; the TCRdb copy retains only in-frame clones and omits some. The data show about 160,000 clones, just over 95% seen once. Sequencing was done on a sample of blood. The receptors stem from a woman in her 30s in good health.

This clone is a singleton in its sample. The chain carries TRBV11-2 and TRBJ2-1, with D perhaps matching TRBD1 or TRBD2 (5 bases each). CDR1 and CDR2 from the germline V gene are SGHAT and FQNNGV. The V end lost 7 bases, the J end lost 4 bases, and 17 bases lay between the germline ends. The CDR3 contains 15 residues. This CDR3 is CASNTYKGRYNEQFF. The CDR3, as DNA: TGTGCCAGCAACACCTACAAGGGGAGATACAATGAGCAGTTCTTC.

The V call is TRBV3-1 (or the pseudogene TRBV3-2), the J call TRBJ1-6, with D perhaps matching TRBD1 (6 bases). The V and J ends lost 2 bases and 2 bases respectively, with 22 bases between them. Germline CDR1 LGHDT, CDR2 YNNKEL (reference sequence). This CDR3 has 20 residues. The CDR3 loop is CASSQRETGRSSTYNSPLHF. The CDR3 DNA sequence: TGTGCCAGCAGCCAACGGGAAACAGGGAGGAGTTCAACCTATAATTCACCCCTCCACTTT.

This sequence joins TRBV20-1 and TRBJ2-3; D is ambiguous. Per the germline V gene, CDR1 is DFQATT and CDR2 is SNEGSKA (reference sequence). Trimming shortened V by 7 bases and J by 5 bases, and 10 bases separated the two germline ends. The CDR3 sequence is 11 residues long. This CDR3 is CSGSGRDTQYF. CDR3 bases: TGCAGTGGCTCCGGTAGAGATACGCAGTATTTT.

This clone was seen a few times. The chain combines TRBV11-3 with TRBJ1-3; D gene unclear. With 2 bases removed from V and 4 bases from J, the gap between germline ends came to 6 bases. The CDR3 is 13 residues long. Germline V gives CDR1 SGHNT, CDR2 YENEEA. CDR3 sequence reads: CASSLSMGNTIYF. CDR3 DNA sequence: TGTGCCAGCAGCTTAAGTATGGGAAACACCATATATTTT.

The chain carries TRBV19 and TRBJ1-2; D is perhaps TRBD1 (5 bases). Trimming took 2 bases from V and 2 from J, leaving 15 bases between them. Germline V gene sequence: CDR1 LNHDA, CDR2 SQIVND (reference sequence). The CDR3 sequence is 16 residues long. CDR3 coding DNA: TGTGCCAGTAGTATAAATTTCGGACATACGAACTATGGCTACACCTTC. Amino acids: CASSINFGHTNYGYTF.

The V and J genes are TRBV18 and TRBJ1-1, with D uncertain. CDR1 and CDR2 (germline): KGHSH, LQKENI. Trimming stripped 2 bases from V and 7 bases from J, with 14 bases between. CDR3 length: 14 amino acids. The CDR3 DNA sequence: TGTGCCAGCTCACCATTGGGTGTGGGCAGTGAAGCTTTCTTT. This gives the protein CASSPLGVGSEAFF.

This rearrangement joins TRBV5-6 to TRBJ2-2, with TRBD1 identical over 9 bases. The germline CDR1 and CDR2 sequences are SGHDT and YYEEEE. This CDR3 spans 16 amino acids. Trimming took 4 bases from V and 3 from J; bases not matched to a gene: 7. CDR3 protein: CASSIGTGWDTGELFF. As DNA, the CDR3 is TGTGCCAGCAGCATCGGGACAGGGTGGGACACCGGGGAGCTGTTTTTT.

With regard to this clone: At the DNA level, this CDR3 is encoded by other sequences in the same sample as well. This sequence joins TRBV5-1 and TRBJ1-6; 8 nucleotides match TRBD1. The CDR3 spans 16 residues. CDR1 is SGHRS and CDR2 is YFSETQ in the germline V gene. V was pared by 0 bases and J by 10 bases, with 9 bases of the junction left unmatched. The CDR3 DNA follows: TGCGCCAGCAGCTTGGCTGGACAGGGTAGAGGATCACCCCTCCACTTT. Its translation is CASSLAGQGRGSPLHF. Full variable domain (remainder filled in from reference TRBV5-1 and TRBJ1-6): KAGVTQTPRYLIKTRGQQVTLSCSPISGHRSVSWYQQTPGQGLQFLFEYFSETQRNKGNFPGRFSGRQFSNSRSEMNVSTLELGDSALYLCASSLAGQGRGSPLHFGNGTRLTVT.

The chain joins TRBV18 to TRBJ2-3, with no clear D. V was clipped by 0 bases and J by 5 bases, with 9 bases between them. Germline lookup yields CDR1 KGHSH and CDR2 LQKENI. The CDR3 length is 14 residues. The CDR3 DNA reads TGTGCCAGCTCACCACCGGCCCGTCAAGATACGCAGTATTTT. Translated, it gives CASSPPARQDTQYF.

V usage is TRBV6-1 and J usage is TRBJ1-2, with 9 bases lining up with TRBD1. The CDR3 consists of 15 residues. Germline values: CDR1 MNHNS, CDR2 SASEGT. With V trimmed by 2 bases and J by 4 bases, 5 bases remained unmatched. The CDR3 DNA sequence: TGTGCCAGCAGTGAACAGACAGGGGGAGGCTATGGCTACACCTTC. Residues: CASSEQTGGGYGYTF.

The chain joins TRBV7-6 to TRBJ2-7; D is ambiguous. CDR3 length: 13 amino acids. Germline-derived CDR1 and CDR2 are SGHVS and FNYEAQ. The V end was cut by 5 bases, the J end by 6 bases, with 14 bases between. CDR3 protein: CASSATVAGEQYF. CDR3 DNA sequence: TGTGCCAGCAGCGCAACGGTGGCAGGCGAGCAGTACTTC.

The chain uses TRBV6-5 and TRBJ2-7; the D call may be TRBD1 or TRBD2 (5 bases each). The CDR3 extends over 13 amino acids. Per the germline V gene, CDR1 is MNHEY and CDR2 is SVGAGI. Trimming left V 8 bases short and J 5 bases short, with 16 bases between. In nucleotides, the CDR3 is TGTGCCAGCGGGGGTGGAGGCATCGACGAGCAGTACTTC. Amino acid sequence: CASGGGGIDEQYF.

This rearrangement joins TRBV10-3 to TRBJ2-5, with a possible D match to TRBD2 (6 bases). The V gene's germline CDR1 is ENHRY and CDR2 SYGVKD. This CDR3 contains 15 residues. Trimming left V 2 bases short and J 5 bases short, with 15 bases between. This chain's CDR3 is CAISEDPTRRETQYF. CDR3 coding DNA: TGTGCCATCAGTGAGGATCCGACTAGAAGGGAGACCCAGTACTTC.

V and J are TRBV11-2 and TRBJ1-3, with D possibly matching TRBD1 (5 bases). V was cut by 0 bases and J by 2 bases, with 8 bases left in between. Germline V gene lookup returns CDR1 SGHAT and CDR2 FQNNGV. The CDR3 extends over 15 amino acids. DNA of the CDR3: TGTGCCAGCAGCTTAGAGCGGGGGGCTGGAAACACCATATATTTT. Protein product: CASSLERGAGNTIYF.

In nucleotides, the CDR3 is TGCGCCAGCAGCTTGGGTCAGCCGGGACAGGGGAAAGCTTTCTTT. Translation gives CASSLGQPGQGKAFF. The chain employs TRBV5-1 and TRBJ1-1; 10 bases line up with TRBD1. In germline, CDR1 is SGHRS, CDR2 YFSETQ. Unmatched junction bases numbered 8, after V lost 0 bases and J lost 9 bases. This CDR3 region has 15 residues. Full variable domain (rest looked up from reference TRBV5-1 and TRBJ1-1): KAGVTQTPRYLIKTRGQQVTLSCSPISGHRSVSWYQQTPGQGLQFLFEYFSETQRNKGNFPGRFSGRQFSNSRSEMNVSTLELGDSALYLCASSLGQPGQGKAFFGQGTRLTVV.

The V call is TRBV19, the J call TRBJ2-5; 7 bases fit TRBD1. This CDR3 comprises 17 residues. Germline trimming cut 5 bases from V and 4 bases from J; bases unmatched to any gene: 16. Germline-derived CDR1 and CDR2 are LNHDA and SQIVND (reference sequence). In nucleotides, the CDR3 is TGTGCCAGTAGTTCTCAGGGGGTCAGGGTAGGCCGAGAGACCCAGTACTTC. Residues: CASSSQGVRVGRETQYF.

V is TRBV19 and J is TRBJ1-2; the match to TRBD1 covers 7 bases. The ends lost 5 bases at V and 0 bases at J; junction bases unmatched: 3. The CDR3 has 14 residues. Germline-derived CDR1 and CDR2 are LNHDA and SQIVND (reference sequence). The CDR3 DNA follows: TGTGCCAGTAGTGGGACAGATTCTAACTATGGCTACACCTTC. Residues: CASSGTDSNYGYTF.

The CDR3 DNA follows: TGTGCCAGCAGTAGAGTCAGTTCTAATGAAAAACTGTTTTTT. The encoded protein is CASSRVSSNEKLFF. The chain couples TRBV6-5 to TRBJ1-4; D ambiguous. This CDR3 is built from 14 residues. CDR1 is MNHEY and CDR2 is SVGAGI in the germline V gene. V was cut by 5 bases and J by 3 bases, with 10 bases left in between.